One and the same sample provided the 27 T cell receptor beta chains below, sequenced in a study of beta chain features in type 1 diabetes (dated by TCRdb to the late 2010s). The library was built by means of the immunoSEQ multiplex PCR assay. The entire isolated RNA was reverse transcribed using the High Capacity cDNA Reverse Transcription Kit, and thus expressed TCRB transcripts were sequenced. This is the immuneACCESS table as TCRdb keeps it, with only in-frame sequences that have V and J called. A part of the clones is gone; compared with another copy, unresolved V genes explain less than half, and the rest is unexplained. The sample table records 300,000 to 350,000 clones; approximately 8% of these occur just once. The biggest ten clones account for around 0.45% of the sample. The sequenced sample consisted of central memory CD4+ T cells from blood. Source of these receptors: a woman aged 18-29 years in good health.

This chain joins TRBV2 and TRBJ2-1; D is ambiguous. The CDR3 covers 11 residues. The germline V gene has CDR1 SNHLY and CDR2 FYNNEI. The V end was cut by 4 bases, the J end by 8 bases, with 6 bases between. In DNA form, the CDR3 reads TGTGCCAGCAGTGCTTTAGATGAGCAGTTCTTC. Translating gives CASSALDEQFF.

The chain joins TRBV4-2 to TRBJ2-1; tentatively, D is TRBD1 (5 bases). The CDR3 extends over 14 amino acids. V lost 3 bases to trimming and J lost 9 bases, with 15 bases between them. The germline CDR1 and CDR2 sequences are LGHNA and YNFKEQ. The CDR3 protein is CASSHGHRGAEQFF. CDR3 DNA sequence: TGTGCCAGCAGCCACGGACATAGGGGCGCTGAGCAGTTCTTC.

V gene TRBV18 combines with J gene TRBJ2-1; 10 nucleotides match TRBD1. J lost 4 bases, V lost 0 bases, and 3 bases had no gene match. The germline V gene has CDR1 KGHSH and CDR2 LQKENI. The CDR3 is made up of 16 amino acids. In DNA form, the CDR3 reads TGTGCCAGCTCACCACCGACAGGGGGCGCTTACAATGAGCAGTTCTTC. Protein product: CASSPPTGGAYNEQFF.

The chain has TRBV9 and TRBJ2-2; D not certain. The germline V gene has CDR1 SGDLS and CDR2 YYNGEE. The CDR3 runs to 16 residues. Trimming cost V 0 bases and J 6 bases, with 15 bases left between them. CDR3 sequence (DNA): TGTGCCAGCAGCGTAGCCTCACTTTGGAGCGCCGGGGAGCTGTTTTTT. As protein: CASSVASLWSAGELFF. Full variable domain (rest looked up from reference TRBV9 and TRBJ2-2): DSGVTQTPKHLITATGQRVTLRCSPRSGDLSVYWYQQSLDQGLQFLIQYYNGEERAKGNILERFSAQQFPDLHSELNLSSLELGDSALYFCASSVASLWSAGELFFGEGSRLTVL.

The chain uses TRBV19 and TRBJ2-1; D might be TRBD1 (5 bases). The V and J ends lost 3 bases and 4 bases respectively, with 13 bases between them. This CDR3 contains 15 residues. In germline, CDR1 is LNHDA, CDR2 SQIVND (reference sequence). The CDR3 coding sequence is TGTGCCAGTAGTATTTACCGGACAAAGTACAATGAGCAGTTCTTC. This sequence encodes CASSIYRTKYNEQFF.

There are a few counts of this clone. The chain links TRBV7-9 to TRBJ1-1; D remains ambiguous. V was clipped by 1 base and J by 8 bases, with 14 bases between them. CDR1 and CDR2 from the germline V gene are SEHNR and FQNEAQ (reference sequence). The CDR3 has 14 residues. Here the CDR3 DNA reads TGTGCCAGCAGCTTAGGTTCAGGAAGGACCGAAGCTTTCTTT. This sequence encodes CASSLGSGRTEAFF.

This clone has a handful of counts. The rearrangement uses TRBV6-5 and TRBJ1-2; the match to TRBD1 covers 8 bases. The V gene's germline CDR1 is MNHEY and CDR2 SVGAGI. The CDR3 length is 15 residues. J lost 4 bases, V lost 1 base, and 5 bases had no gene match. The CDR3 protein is CASSYYPGQGYGYTF. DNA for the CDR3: TGTGCCAGCAGTTACTACCCAGGACAGGGCTATGGCTACACCTTC.

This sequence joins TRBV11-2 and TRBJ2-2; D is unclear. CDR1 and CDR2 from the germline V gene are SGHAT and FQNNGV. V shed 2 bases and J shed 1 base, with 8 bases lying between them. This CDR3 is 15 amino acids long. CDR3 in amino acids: CASSLTQMNTGELFF. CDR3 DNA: TGTGCCAGCAGCTTAACACAGATGAACACCGGGGAGCTGTTTTTT. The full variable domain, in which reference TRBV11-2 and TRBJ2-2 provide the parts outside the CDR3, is EAGVAQSPRYKIIEKRQSVAFWCNPISGHATLYWYQQILGQGPKLLIQFQNNGVVDDSQLPKDRFSAERLKGVDSTLKIQPAKLEDSAVYLCASSLTQMNTGELFFGEGSRLTVL.

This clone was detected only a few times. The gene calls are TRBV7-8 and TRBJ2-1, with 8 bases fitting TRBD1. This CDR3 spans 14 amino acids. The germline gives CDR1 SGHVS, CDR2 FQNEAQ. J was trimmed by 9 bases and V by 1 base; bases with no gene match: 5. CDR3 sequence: CASSLGTGLSEQFF. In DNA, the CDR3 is TGTGCCAGCAGCTTAGGGACAGGGTTGAGTGAGCAGTTCTTC.

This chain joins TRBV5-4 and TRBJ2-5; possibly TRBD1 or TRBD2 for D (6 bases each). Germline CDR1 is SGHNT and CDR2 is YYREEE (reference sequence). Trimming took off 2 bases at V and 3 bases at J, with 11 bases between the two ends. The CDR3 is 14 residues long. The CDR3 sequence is CASSLTGAKETQYF. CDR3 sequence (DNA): TGTGCCAGCAGCTTAACGGGGGCAAAAGAGACCCAGTACTTC.

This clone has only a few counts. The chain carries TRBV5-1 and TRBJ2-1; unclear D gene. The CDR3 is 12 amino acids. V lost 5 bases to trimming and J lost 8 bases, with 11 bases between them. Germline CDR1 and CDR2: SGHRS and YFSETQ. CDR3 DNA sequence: TGCGCCAGCAGGGTCGGACGGGATGAGCAGTTCTTC. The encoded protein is CASRVGRDEQFF.

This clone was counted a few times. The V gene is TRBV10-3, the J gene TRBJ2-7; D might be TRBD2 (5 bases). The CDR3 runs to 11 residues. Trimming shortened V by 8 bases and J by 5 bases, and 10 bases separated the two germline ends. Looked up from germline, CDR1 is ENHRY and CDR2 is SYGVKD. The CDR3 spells CAIFGGDEQYF. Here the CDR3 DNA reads TGTGCCATCTTCGGAGGTGACGAGCAGTACTTC.

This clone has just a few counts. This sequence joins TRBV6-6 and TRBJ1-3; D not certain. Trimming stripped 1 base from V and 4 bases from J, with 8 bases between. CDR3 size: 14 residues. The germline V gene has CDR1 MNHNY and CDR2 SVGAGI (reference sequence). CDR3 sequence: CASSYFPDGNTIYF. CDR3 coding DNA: TGTGCCAGCAGTTACTTCCCTGACGGAAACACCATATATTTT.

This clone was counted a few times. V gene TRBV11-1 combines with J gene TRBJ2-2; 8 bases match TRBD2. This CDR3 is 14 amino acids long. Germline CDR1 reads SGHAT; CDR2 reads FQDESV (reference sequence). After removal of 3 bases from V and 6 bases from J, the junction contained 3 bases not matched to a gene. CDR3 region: CASSFRGGPGELFF. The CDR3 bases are TGTGCCAGCAGCTTTCGGGGGGGTCCCGGGGAGCTGTTTTTT. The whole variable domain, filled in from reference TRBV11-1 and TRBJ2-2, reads EAEVAQSPRYKITEKSQAVAFWCDPISGHATLYWYRQILGQGPELLVQFQDESVVDDSQLPKDRFSAERLKGVDSTLKIQPAELGDSAMYLCASSFRGGPGELFFGEGSRLTVL.

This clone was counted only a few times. The CDR3 loop reads CASSQLSDTQYF. The CDR3 coding sequence is TGTGCCAGCAGCCAGCTTTCGGATACGCAGTATTTT. The chain combines TRBV14 with TRBJ2-3; D not resolved. The germline V gene has CDR1 SGHDN and CDR2 FVKESK. Deletions cut 3 bases from V and 6 bases from J, with 7 bases between. This CDR3 spans 12 amino acids.

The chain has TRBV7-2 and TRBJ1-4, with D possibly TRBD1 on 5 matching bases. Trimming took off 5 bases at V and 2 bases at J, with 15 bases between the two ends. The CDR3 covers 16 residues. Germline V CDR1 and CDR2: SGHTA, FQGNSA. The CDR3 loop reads CASSPRPGLTNEKLFF. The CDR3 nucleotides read TGTGCCAGCAGCCCGAGACCAGGGCTCACTAATGAAAAACTGTTTTTT.

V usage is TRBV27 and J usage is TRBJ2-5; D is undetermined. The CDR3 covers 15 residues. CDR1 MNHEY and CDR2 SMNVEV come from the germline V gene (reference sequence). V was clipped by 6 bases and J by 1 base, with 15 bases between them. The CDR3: CASRPLGWIQETQYF. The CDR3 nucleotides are TGTGCCAGCAGGCCCCTGGGGTGGATCCAAGAGACCCAGTACTTC.

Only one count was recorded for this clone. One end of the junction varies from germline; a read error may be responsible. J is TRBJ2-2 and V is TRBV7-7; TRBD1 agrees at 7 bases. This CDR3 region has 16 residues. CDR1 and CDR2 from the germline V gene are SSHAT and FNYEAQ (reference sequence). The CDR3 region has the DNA TGTGCTAGCAGCCCCGCCGGGACAGTTATCACCGGGGAGCTGTTTTTT. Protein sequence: CASSPAGTVITGELFF.

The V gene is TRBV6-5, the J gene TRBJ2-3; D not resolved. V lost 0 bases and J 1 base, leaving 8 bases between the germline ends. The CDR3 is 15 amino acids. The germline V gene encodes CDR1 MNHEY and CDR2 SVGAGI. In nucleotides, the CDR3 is TGTGCCAGCAGTTACTCGAGTGCGGGCACAGATACGCAGTATTTT. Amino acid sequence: CASSYSSAGTDTQYF.

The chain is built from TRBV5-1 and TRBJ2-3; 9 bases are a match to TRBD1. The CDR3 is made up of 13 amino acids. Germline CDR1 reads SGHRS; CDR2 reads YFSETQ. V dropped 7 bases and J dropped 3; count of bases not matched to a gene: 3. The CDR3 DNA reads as TGCGCCAGCCGGGACAGGGTAACAGATACGCAGTATTTT. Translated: CASRDRVTDTQYF.

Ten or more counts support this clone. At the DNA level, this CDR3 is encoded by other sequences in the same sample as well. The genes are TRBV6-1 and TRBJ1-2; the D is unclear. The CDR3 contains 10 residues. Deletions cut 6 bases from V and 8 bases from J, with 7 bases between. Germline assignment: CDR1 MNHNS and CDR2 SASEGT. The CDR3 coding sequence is TGTGCCAGCAGCTTTAGAGGCTACACCTTC. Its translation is CASSFRGYTF.

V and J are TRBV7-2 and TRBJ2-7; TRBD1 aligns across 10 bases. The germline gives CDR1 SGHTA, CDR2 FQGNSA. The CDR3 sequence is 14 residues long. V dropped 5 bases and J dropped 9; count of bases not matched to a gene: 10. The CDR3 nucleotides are TGTGCCAGCAGCAAGGACAGGGGGATATTTGCGCAGTACTTC. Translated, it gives CASSKDRGIFAQYF.

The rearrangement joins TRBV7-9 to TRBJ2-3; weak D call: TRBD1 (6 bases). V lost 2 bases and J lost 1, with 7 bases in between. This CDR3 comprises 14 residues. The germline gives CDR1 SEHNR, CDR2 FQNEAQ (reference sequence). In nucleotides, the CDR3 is TGTGCCAGCAGCTTAAGACAGGGCACAGATACGCAGTATTTT. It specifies CASSLRQGTDTQYF. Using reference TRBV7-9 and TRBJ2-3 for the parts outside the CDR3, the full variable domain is DTGVSQNPRHKITKRGQNVTFRCDPISEHNRLYWYRQTLGQGPEFLTYFQNEAQLEKSRLLSDRFSAERPKGSFSTLEIQRTEQGDSAMYLCASSLRQGTDTQYFGPGTRLTVL.

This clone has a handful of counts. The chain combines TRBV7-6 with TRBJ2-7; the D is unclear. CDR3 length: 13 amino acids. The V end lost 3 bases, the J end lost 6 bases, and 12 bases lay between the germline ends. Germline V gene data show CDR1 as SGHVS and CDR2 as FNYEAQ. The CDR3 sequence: CASSLANKGEQYF. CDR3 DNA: TGTGCCAGCAGCTTGGCCAACAAGGGCGAGCAGTACTTC.

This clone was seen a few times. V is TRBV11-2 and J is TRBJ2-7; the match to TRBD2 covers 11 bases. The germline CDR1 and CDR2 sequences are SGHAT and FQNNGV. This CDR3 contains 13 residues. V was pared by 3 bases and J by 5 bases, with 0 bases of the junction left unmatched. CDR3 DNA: TGTGCCAGCAGCTTGGGACTAGCGGACGAGCAGTACTTC. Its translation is CASSLGLADEQYF.

The CDR3 DNA reads TGTGCCAGCAGCTCAGAAGCGGGGGCAACGCAGTATTTT. Protein sequence: CASSSEAGATQYF. The V and J genes are TRBV11-2 and TRBJ2-3, with 8 bases aligning to TRBD2. Trimming removed 4 bases from V and 9 bases from J; junction bases left unmatched: 6. This CDR3 is built from 13 residues. CDR1 and CDR2 from the germline V gene are SGHAT and FQNNGV.

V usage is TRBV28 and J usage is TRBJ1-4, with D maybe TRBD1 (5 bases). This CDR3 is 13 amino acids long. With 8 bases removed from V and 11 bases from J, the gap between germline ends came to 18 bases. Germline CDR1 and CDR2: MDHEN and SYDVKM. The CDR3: CASVQGEGRKLFF. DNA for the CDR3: TGTGCCAGCGTACAAGGGGAAGGGCGCAAACTGTTTTTT.